One and the same sample provided the 7 T cell receptor beta chains below, sequenced in a study of T cell responses to AZD1222 COVID-19 vaccine. Profiling relied on immunoSEQ multiplex PCR, and the TCRdb table lists in-frame clones only, not all of them. The sample contains 100,000 to 150,000 clones, around nine tenths of which appear only once. Here the sequenced sample was peripheral blood, taken on day 0 of AZD1222 vaccination. These TCRs come from an adult in good health.

The chain carries TRBV7-2 and TRBJ1-1; D uncertain. The germline V gene encodes CDR1 SGHTA and CDR2 FQGNSA. V lost 4 bases and J lost 1, with 1 base in between. This CDR3 is built from 11 residues. CDR3: CASSSNTEAFF. CDR3 nucleotides: TGTGCCAGCAGCTCGAACACTGAAGCTTTCTTT.

This chain uses TRBV4-3 with TRBJ2-1, with D uncertain. Germline V gene sequence: CDR1 LGHNA, CDR2 YSLEER. This CDR3 region has 17 residues. The V end was cut by 3 bases, the J end by 4 bases, with 19 bases between. The CDR3, as DNA: TGCGCCAGCAGCCAGATAATTGGGCCCACCCTATACAATGAGCAGTTCTTC. It encodes CASSQIIGPTLYNEQFF.

The chain is built from TRBV19 and TRBJ1-1, with 9 positions matching TRBD1. The CDR3 spans 16 residues. Germline V gene sequence: CDR1 LNHDA, CDR2 SQIVND (reference sequence). The junction had 16 bases not matched to a gene; V was cut back by 9 bases and J by 5 bases. CDR3 residues: CASSPRAGTGSTEAFF. CDR3 in DNA: TGTGCCAGCTCACCCAGAGCCGGGACAGGGTCAACTGAAGCTTTCTTT.

The CDR3: CASSSWGQNRGTIYF. The CDR3 nucleotides read TGTGCCAGCAGTTCATGGGGCCAAAATAGAGGCACCATATATTTT. The chain combines TRBV28 with TRBJ1-3, with D possibly matching TRBD1 (5 bases). The CDR3 contains 15 residues. V was clipped by 4 bases and J by 9 bases, with 19 bases between them. Germline assignment: CDR1 MDHEN and CDR2 SYDVKM.

The J gene is TRBJ1-3, the V gene TRBV5-5; weak D call: TRBD1 (5 bases). Trimming left V 5 bases short and J 8 bases short, with 20 bases between. The V gene's germline CDR1 is SGHKS and CDR2 YYEKEE (reference sequence). The CDR3 has 15 amino acids. For the CDR3, the DNA is TGTGCCAGCAGGCCCAGGACTGACAGCTTTTACACCATATATTTT. Its translation: CASRPRTDSFYTIYF.

The chain links TRBV4-1 to TRBJ1-1; the D gene is possibly TRBD1 (6 bases). The V gene's germline CDR1 is MGHRA and CDR2 YSYEKL. The CDR3 sequence is 11 residues long. The germline V and J ends were trimmed by 7 bases and 4 bases, with 7 bases remaining between them. The CDR3 loop is CASTRGTEAFF. CDR3 DNA: TGCGCCAGCACCAGGGGCACTGAAGCTTTCTTT.

The genes are TRBV9 and TRBJ2-3, with D perhaps matching TRBD1 or TRBD2 (5 bases each). The CDR3 is made up of 16 amino acids. CDR1 and CDR2 from the germline V gene are SGDLS and YYNGEE. The germline V and J ends were trimmed by 3 bases and 2 bases, with 16 bases remaining between them. CDR3 coding DNA: TGTGCCAGCAGCGGGGGTGCCGGGACGGTCACAGATACGCAGTATTTT. Translation: CASSGGAGTVTDTQYF. Looking up the rest from reference TRBV9 and TRBJ2-3 gives the full variable domain: DSGVTQTPKHLITATGQRVTLRCSPRSGDLSVYWYQQSLDQGLQFLIQYYNGEERAKGNILERFSAQQFPDLHSELNLSSLELGDSALYFCASSGGAGTVTDTQYFGPGTRLTVL.